The clone carrying this T cell receptor beta chain was counted only a few times. The antigen is undetermined. These data are taken from a study of Graves' ophthalmopathy and Graves' hyperthyroidism. Broader study findings: A majority of expanded thyroid clonotypes exceeding 0.001 frequency were likewise present in blood. Using 13 signatures, a model distinguished ophthalmopathy from stable hyperthyroidism, reaching around 90% sensitivity and approximately 81% specificity.

Amplification targeted the TCR beta CDR3 regions, with RNA transcripts as the source material. Second-round multiplex PCR came after first-round RT-PCR with HTBI primers. MiXCR, applied by TCRdb to the multiplex PCR reads, yields one record per CDR3 protein. In the table there are 300,000 to 450,000 distinct CDR3 sequences, roughly a sixth of which are singletons. This CDR3 comprises 13 residues. V shed 2 bases and J shed 4 bases, with 8 bases lying between them. From germline, CDR1 is PRHDT and CDR2 FYEKMQ (reference sequence). Recruitment covered hyperthyroidism patients aged 18 to 65 whose new diagnosis was of under 2 months' duration. A roughly 9.3 ml volume of fresh peripheral blood provided the PBMCs.

This TCR derives from an adult woman with stable Graves' hyperthyroidism. Sequencing used peripheral blood. The chain employs TRBV13 and TRBJ1-2; D remains unclear. The CDR3 region is CASSLTPSYGYTF. The CDR3 DNA follows: TGTGCCAGCAGCTTAACCCCCAGCTATGGCTACACCTTC.